This record looks at one TCR beta chain sequence and its context. This entry comes from a study of lymphopenia after photon versus proton radiotherapy. The germline V gene encodes CDR1 SGHDN and CDR2 FVKESK. The CDR3 has 14 amino acids. Trimming shortened V by 3 bases and J by 5 bases, and 14 bases separated the two germline ends. The protocol was immunoSEQ multiplex PCR, while the TCRdb copy is restricted to in-frame clones and leaves out a portion. The sample holds 55,000 to 70,000 clones, around 88% seen once. Material: peripheral blood, obtained from a patient treated with photon-based radiotherapy. The sequence came from a man aged 35 to 55 with gastric cancer. The chain employs TRBV14 and TRBJ2-7, with D maybe TRBD1 (6 bases). The CDR3 DNA reads as TGTGCCAGCAGCCATACAGGGCTCTGGGACGAGCAGTACTTC. Residues: CASSHTGLWDEQYF. Drawing the rest from reference TRBV14 and TRBJ2-7, the complete variable domain is EAGVTQFPSHSVIEKGQTVTLRCDPISGHDNLYWYRRVMGKEIKFLLHFVKESKQDESGMPNNRFLAERTGGTYSTLKVQPAELEDSGVYFCASSHTGLWDEQYFGPGTRLTVT.